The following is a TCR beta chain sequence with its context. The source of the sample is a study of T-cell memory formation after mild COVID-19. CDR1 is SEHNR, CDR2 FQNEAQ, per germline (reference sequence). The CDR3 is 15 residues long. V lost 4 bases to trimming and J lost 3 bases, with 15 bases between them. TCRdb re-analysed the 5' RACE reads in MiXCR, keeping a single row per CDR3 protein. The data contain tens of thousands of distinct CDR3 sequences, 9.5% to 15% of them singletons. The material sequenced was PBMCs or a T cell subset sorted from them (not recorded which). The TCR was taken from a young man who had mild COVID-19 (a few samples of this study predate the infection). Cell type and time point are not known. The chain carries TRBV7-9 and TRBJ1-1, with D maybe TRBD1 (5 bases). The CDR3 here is CASSSPPGEDTEAFF. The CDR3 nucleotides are TGTGCCAGCAGCTCCCCCCCGGGGGAGGACACTGAAGCTTTCTTT.